Below, 16 T cell receptor beta chains from the same sample are listed, as sequenced in a study of T-cell memory formation after mild COVID-19. TCRdb processed the 5' RACE reads anew with MiXCR; each CDR3 protein has one entry. This repertoire shows fewer than 250,000 distinct CDR3 sequences, approximately 15% found once; its top ten account for 2.1%. Sequenced input: PBMCs or a T cell subset sorted from them (not recorded which). Receptor source: an adult woman who had mild COVID-19 (a few samples of this study predate the infection). Cell type and time point are not known.

In its sample, this clonotype was seen many times. CDR3: CSAPYPAAETQYF. The CDR3, as DNA: TGCAGTGCGCCTTACCCAGCGGCAGAGACCCAGTACTTC. J is TRBJ2-5 and V is TRBV20-1; possible D gene TRBD2, 5 bases. The CDR3 loop spans 13 amino acids. The germline V gene has CDR1 DFQATT and CDR2 SNEGSKA (reference sequence). V was cut by 6 bases and J by 4 bases, with 15 bases left in between.

This clonotype occurred many times. This chain joins TRBV29-1 and TRBJ2-3; 8 nucleotides agree with TRBD1. CDR3 length: 13 residues. The trim removed 5 bases at V and 5 bases at J, leaving 6 bases unmatched. The germline V gene encodes CDR1 SQVTM and CDR2 ANQGSEA. Here the CDR3 DNA reads TGCAGCGTTTCGCAGGGGGCCGGAGATACGCAGTATTTT. It encodes CSVSQGAGDTQYF.

The chain is built from TRBV18 and TRBJ2-1; TRBD2 might be the D (6 bases). This CDR3 region has 15 residues. In germline, CDR1 is KGHSH, CDR2 LQKENI. With 3 bases removed from V and 3 bases from J, the gap between germline ends came to 12 bases. The CDR3 coding sequence is TGTGCCAGCTCACCGGTACGGGAGAACTACAATGAGCAGTTCTTC. Its translation: CASSPVRENYNEQFF.

The rearrangement joins TRBV10-3 to TRBJ2-3; D not resolved. CDR3 length: 14 amino acids. With 3 bases removed from V and 2 bases from J, the gap between germline ends came to 9 bases. Germline assignment: CDR1 ENHRY and CDR2 SYGVKD. CDR3 sequence reads: CAISESILTDTQYF. The DNA for the CDR3 is TGTGCCATCAGTGAAAGTATCCTCACAGATACGCAGTATTTT.

The V and J genes are TRBV7-9 and TRBJ2-5, with TRBD2 matching 10 bases. The junction had 4 bases not matched to a gene; V was cut back by 1 base and J by 5 bases. The CDR3 is made up of 15 amino acids. Germline V CDR1 and CDR2: SEHNR, FQNEAQ (reference sequence). The CDR3 here is CASSLGSGRTETQYF. The CDR3 nucleotides read TGTGCCAGCAGCTTAGGTAGCGGGAGGACGGAGACCCAGTACTTC.

This clonotype has only a few counts. The V gene is TRBV6-1, the J gene TRBJ1-1; 7 bases map to TRBD1. The CDR3 length is 14 residues. Germline lookup yields CDR1 MNHNS and CDR2 SASEGT. The V and J ends lost 1 base and 1 base, in that order; junction bases with no gene match: 0. CDR3 in amino acids: CASSEDRGNTEAFF. For the CDR3, the DNA is TGTGCCAGCAGTGAAGACAGGGGGAACACTGAAGCTTTCTTT.

The chain joins TRBV5-5 to TRBJ2-3; 7 bases match TRBD2. This CDR3 comprises 15 residues. Germline CDR1 reads SGHKS; CDR2 reads YYEKEE (reference sequence). J gave up 4 bases and V 4 bases, and 9 bases lay outside the gene matches. CDR3 amino acids: CASSPLGGGADTQYF. The CDR3 nucleotides are TGTGCCAGCAGCCCACTTGGTGGGGGGGCAGATACGCAGTATTTT.

The CDR3 DNA reads as TGTGCCACCAGTGATCCTCGACAAGCCCAAGAGACCCAGTACTTC. It codes for CATSDPRQAQETQYF. V and J are TRBV24-1 and TRBJ2-5; D unclear. The CDR3 has 15 amino acids. The germline V gene has CDR1 KGHDR and CDR2 SFDVKD. The V gene lost 3 bases and the J gene lost 1 base, with 11 bases spanning the gap.

This clonotype was seen a few times. This chain connects TRBV4-2 to TRBJ2-1, with D perhaps matching TRBD2 (6 bases). Germline loops: CDR1 LGHNA, CDR2 YNFKEQ. The V end lost 9 bases, the J end lost 9 bases, and 27 bases lay between the germline ends. This CDR3 has 16 residues. CDR3 nucleotide sequence: TGTGCCAGGGAAGACCGGGACTTAGTTATTAGGGGTGAGCAGTTCTTC. This sequence encodes CAREDRDLVIRGEQFF.

The chain links TRBV19 to TRBJ2-7; weak D call: TRBD2 (5 bases). There are 13 residues in the CDR3. V lost 3 bases, J lost 6 bases, and 12 bases lay in between. From germline, CDR1 is LNHDA and CDR2 SQIVND (reference sequence). The CDR3 reads CASSIGKASEQYF. The CDR3 DNA follows: TGTGCCAGTAGTATCGGGAAGGCCTCCGAGCAGTACTTC.

The chain recombines TRBV5-1 with TRBJ2-1, with 7 positions matching TRBD1. J gave up 12 bases and V 5 bases, and 23 bases lay outside the gene matches. Per germline, CDR1 SGHRS and CDR2 YFSETQ. This CDR3 contains 17 residues. CDR3 coding DNA: TGCGCCAGCAGTAGCTTGGGGCTCCGGGACAGTTTACGACGGCAGTTCTTC. Residues: CASSSLGLRDSLRRQFF.

The chain employs TRBV5-4 and TRBJ2-5; no reliable D call. With 0 bases removed from V and 2 bases from J, the gap between germline ends came to 11 bases. CDR1 SGHNT and CDR2 YYREEE come from the germline V gene (reference sequence). This CDR3 has 15 residues. The CDR3 here is CASSLGRPTQETQYF. The CDR3 region has the DNA TGTGCCAGCAGCTTGGGAAGGCCGACTCAAGAGACCCAGTACTTC. Filled out from reference TRBV5-4 and TRBJ2-5, the complete variable domain reads ETGVTQSPTHLIKTRGQQVTLRCSSQSGHNTVSWYQQALGQGPQFIFQYYREEENGRGNFPPRFSGLQFPNYSSELNVNALELDDSALYLCASSLGRPTQETQYFGPGTRLLVL.

The chain joins TRBV5-1 to TRBJ2-7; possibly TRBD1 or TRBD2 for D (5 bases each). Per the germline V gene, CDR1 is SGHRS and CDR2 is YFSETQ. CDR3 length equals 14 residues. V was trimmed by 3 bases and J by 2 bases, leaving 12 bases between them. The CDR3 reads CASSSTGTAYEQYF. The CDR3 DNA follows: TGCGCCAGCAGCTCGACGGGGACCGCCTACGAGCAGTACTTC.

V is TRBV5-1 and J is TRBJ1-1; 7 positions match TRBD1. Trimming at V came to 4 bases and at J to 4 bases, leaving 10 bases not matched to a gene. Germline assignment: CDR1 SGHRS and CDR2 YFSETQ. The CDR3 has 15 residues. CDR3 sequence (DNA): TGCGCCAGCAGCGCCGTGGACAGGCTGACCACTGAAGCTTTCTTT. This encodes CASSAVDRLTTEAFF.

This chain uses TRBV24-1 with TRBJ1-2; 7 bases are a match to TRBD1. Per germline, CDR1 KGHDR and CDR2 SFDVKD. The CDR3 is 13 residues long. V trimming: 6 bases; J trimming: 4 bases; junction bases outside the gene matches: 4. CDR3 coding DNA: TGTGCCACCAGTCCCGGGACAGTCTATGGCTACACCTTC. Its protein product is CATSPGTVYGYTF.

The sample holds a few counts of this clonotype. V gene TRBV20-1 combines with J gene TRBJ1-5; no clear D. V lost 2 bases and J 1 base, leaving 12 bases between the germline ends. The CDR3 contains 15 residues. CDR1 is DFQATT and CDR2 is SNEGSKA in the germline V gene (reference sequence). The CDR3 region is CSARTTLSSNQPQHF. CDR3 sequence (DNA): TGCAGTGCTAGAACCACACTCTCAAGCAATCAGCCCCAGCATTTT.